Below, 25 T cell receptor beta chains from the same sample are listed, as sequenced in a study of persistence of HIV-infected CD4 T cells. Lysates of CMV-infected fibroblasts at around 9.9 ug/mL stimulated these cells. Responding CD4+ T cells were sorted by upregulation of both CD40 ligand and CD69. The immunoSEQ assay was version 4, run in survey mode. The data were produced by immunoSEQ multiplex PCR, yet TCRdb's version contains in-frame clones alone and is incomplete. Of almost 20,000 clones in the sample, about 84% were seen once. No antigen has been assigned to these receptors. Sequences were derived from CD4+ T cells sorted from PBMCs after roughly 18-hour stimulation, sampled from a patient who received antiretroviral therapy. Receptor source: an adult man with HIV who was CMV-seropositive.

The chain combines TRBV3-1 (or the pseudogene TRBV3-2) with TRBJ2-1, with D unresolved. Between the trimmed V and J ends, which lost 8 bases and 8 bases, there was a span of 16 bases. This CDR3 is 13 amino acids long. The germline V gene encodes CDR1 LGHDT and CDR2 YNNKEL (reference sequence). The CDR3 is CASRSRPLDEQFF. DNA for the CDR3: TGTGCCAGCCGGAGCAGGCCCTTAGATGAGCAGTTCTTC.

The genes are TRBV28 and TRBJ2-3; 7 nucleotides line up with TRBD2. Per the germline V gene, CDR1 is MDHEN and CDR2 is SYDVKM. V lost 1 base, J lost 2 bases, and 9 bases stayed unmatched. This CDR3 region has 17 residues. CDR3 nucleotide sequence: TGTGCCAGCAGTTTATTGTCGGCTAGCGGACTCACAGATACGCAGTATTTT. Residues: CASSLLSASGLTDTQYF.

The rearrangement links TRBV9 to TRBJ2-4; 7 bases match TRBD2. Germline V gene sequence: CDR1 SGDLS, CDR2 YYNGEE. This CDR3 contains 15 residues. J was trimmed by 5 bases and V by 2 bases; bases with no gene match: 7. This CDR3 is CASSVSLASENIQYF. In DNA, the CDR3 is TGTGCCAGCAGCGTGTCACTAGCGAGTGAAAACATTCAGTACTTC. The full variable domain, in which reference TRBV9 and TRBJ2-4 provide the parts outside the CDR3, is DSGVTQTPKHLITATGQRVTLRCSPRSGDLSVYWYQQSLDQGLQFLIQYYNGEERAKGNILERFSAQQFPDLHSELNLSSLELGDSALYFCASSVSLASENIQYFGAGTRLSVL.

By share, this clone ranks as medium-sized. This chain uses TRBV3-1 (or the pseudogene TRBV3-2) with TRBJ2-4; unclear D gene. Germline V gene data show CDR1 as LGHDT and CDR2 as YNNKEL (reference sequence). V was shortened by 0 bases and J by 8 bases, with 5 bases between the two germline ends. The CDR3 consists of 12 residues. The CDR3 sequence: CASSQDYDIQYF. The CDR3 bases are TGTGCCAGCAGCCAAGACTATGACATTCAGTACTTC.

This clone has just one count. The chain carries TRBV5-1 and TRBJ1-2; D ambiguous. Germline V gives CDR1 SGHRS, CDR2 YFSETQ. This CDR3 has 13 amino acids. Trimming left V 0 bases short and J 2 bases short, with 5 bases between. DNA of the CDR3: TGCGCCAGCAGCTTGGCGGGAAACTATGGCTACACCTTC. Its translation is CASSLAGNYGYTF.

This chain joins TRBV6-5 and TRBJ1-5; D is possibly TRBD1 (6 bases). The CDR3 totals 13 residues. Trimming shortened V by 7 bases and J by 6 bases, and 13 bases separated the two germline ends. Germline V gene data show CDR1 as MNHEY and CDR2 as SVGAGI. The CDR3 bases are TGTGCCAGCAAACAGGGAGGCGGTCAGCCCCAGCATTTT. It yields the protein CASKQGGGQPQHF.

This clone was counted between two and nine times. The chain employs TRBV7-9 and TRBJ2-3, with D uncertain. Trimming left V 8 bases short and J 5 bases short, with 14 bases between. Germline V gene data show CDR1 as SEHNR and CDR2 as FQNEAQ (reference sequence). The CDR3 spans 13 residues. The CDR3 DNA is TGTGCCAGCCAGAGGTCAGTGGAAGATACGCAGTATTTT. It is translated as CASQRSVEDTQYF.

The rearrangement links TRBV6-5 to TRBJ1-1; no clear D. CDR1 is MNHEY and CDR2 is SVGAGI in the germline V gene. Trimming removed 8 bases from V and 1 base from J, with 11 bases in between. This CDR3 is 13 amino acids long. The CDR3 DNA sequence: TGTGCCAGCTCTAAGGGCCCGAACACTGAAGCTTTCTTT. It translates to CASSKGPNTEAFF.

This chain connects TRBV7-9 to TRBJ2-7; 8 bases are shared with TRBD2. Germline loops: CDR1 SEHNR, CDR2 FQNEAQ (reference sequence). Trimming removed 5 bases from V and 6 bases from J; junction bases left unmatched: 15. The length of the CDR3 is 16 residues. The CDR3 reads CASSPSRGRAGGEQYF. CDR3 coding DNA: TGTGCCAGCAGCCCATCAAGGGGTAGGGCGGGGGGCGAGCAGTACTTC.

This sequence joins TRBV7-9 and TRBJ2-3, with D possibly TRBD2 on 5 matching bases. From germline, CDR1 is SEHNR and CDR2 FQNEAQ (reference sequence). The CDR3 sequence is 13 residues long. V lost 5 bases, J lost 6 bases, and 12 bases lay in between. CDR3 DNA: TGTGCCAGCAGCCACACTAGTTTGGATACGCAGTATTTT. It translates to CASSHTSLDTQYF.

The chain employs TRBV25-1 and TRBJ2-3, with a tentative D call TRBD2 (5 bases). From germline, CDR1 is MGHDK and CDR2 SYGVNS. The CDR3 runs 15 residues. V dropped 4 bases and J dropped 2 bases, with 13 bases sitting between them. The CDR3 bases are TGTGCCAGCAGTGCTGGACTGGGATACACAGATACGCAGTATTTT. Residues: CASSAGLGYTDTQYF.

The chain combines TRBV10-1 with TRBJ1-6, with D hard to call. The V gene's germline CDR1 is WNHNN and CDR2 SYGVQD (reference sequence). Trimming took off 0 bases at V and 10 bases at J, with 7 bases between the two ends. The CDR3 is made up of 13 amino acids. Here the CDR3 DNA reads TGCGCCAGCAGTGAGTCAAGACGATCACCCCTCCACTTT. It is translated as CASSESRRSPLHF.

In its sample, this clone was seen a few times. The chain uses TRBV5-1 and TRBJ1-2, with TRBD1 matching 7 bases. After removal of 4 bases from V and 2 bases from J, the junction contained 5 bases not matched to a gene. This CDR3 comprises 14 residues. Germline V gene data show CDR1 as SGHRS and CDR2 as YFSETQ. As DNA, the CDR3 is TGCGCCAGCAGCGGGGACAGTCGCAACTATGGCTACACCTTC. It codes for CASSGDSRNYGYTF. The whole variable domain, remainder taken from reference TRBV5-1 and TRBJ1-2, is KAGVTQTPRYLIKTRGQQVTLSCSPISGHRSVSWYQQTPGQGLQFLFEYFSETQRNKGNFPGRFSGRQFSNSRSEMNVSTLELGDSALYLCASSGDSRNYGYTFGSGTRLTVV.

This clone was observed a few times. The V and J genes are TRBV29-1 and TRBJ2-7; TRBD1 is a possible D gene (5 bases). The CDR3 loop spans 12 amino acids. Germline loops: CDR1 SQVTM, CDR2 ANQGSEA. Trimming left V 4 bases short and J 1 base short, with 8 bases between. The CDR3 loop is CSVGRQSYEQYF. The CDR3, as DNA: TGCAGCGTTGGAAGACAGTCCTACGAGCAGTACTTC.

The rearrangement uses TRBV12-3 or TRBV12-4 and TRBJ1-5; D perhaps matches TRBD1 (5 bases). This CDR3 contains 13 residues. Trimming cost V 6 bases and J 10 bases, with 16 bases left between them. The CDR3 DNA sequence: TGTGCCAGCAGAAGGGGCCCGAGGAGTCCCCAGCATTTT. This encodes CASRRGPRSPQHF.

The gene calls are TRBV2 and TRBJ1-1; no clear D gene. Per germline, CDR1 SNHLY and CDR2 FYNNEI. CDR3 size: 14 residues. V was trimmed by 4 bases and J by 9 bases, leaving 18 bases between them. CDR3 DNA: TGTGCCAGCAGTGTTGACCGCGCCGGCGTGAAAGCTTTCTTT. This encodes CASSVDRAGVKAFF. The entire variable domain, with the rest obtained from reference TRBV2 and TRBJ1-1, is as follows: EPEVTQTPSHQVTQMGQEVILRCVPISNHLYFYWYRQILGQKVEFLVSFYNNEISEKSEIFDDQFSVERPDGSNFTLKIRSTKLEDSAMYFCASSVDRAGVKAFFGQGTRLTVV.

This chain links TRBV27 with TRBJ1-6, with D perhaps TRBD1 (5 bases). Germline lookup yields CDR1 MNHEY and CDR2 SMNVEV (reference sequence). The CDR3 totals 14 residues. V gave up 3 bases and J gave up 7 bases, with 10 bases separating them. In DNA, the CDR3 is TGTGCCAGCAGTTTCAGGGAGGGAAATTCACCCCTCCACTTT. This encodes CASSFREGNSPLHF.

This rearrangement joins TRBV11-3 to TRBJ2-3; D may be TRBD2 (5 bases). Per germline, CDR1 SGHNT and CDR2 YENEEA. The CDR3 is 15 residues long. Trimming pared 5 bases from V and 2 bases from J, leaving 14 bases between. CDR3 DNA: TGTGCCAGCAGCCGGGATCCCGCCCCCACAGATACGCAGTATTTT. Translated, it gives CASSRDPAPTDTQYF.

The genes are TRBV4-1 and TRBJ2-1; TRBD2 matches 9 bases. This CDR3 has 17 residues. Germline V gene lookup returns CDR1 MGHRA and CDR2 YSYEKL. J lost 7 bases, V lost 0 bases, and 10 bases had no gene match. The CDR3 region has the DNA TGCGCCAGCAGCCAAGATTCTGCGACTAGCGGACGTAATGAGCAGTTCTTC. Its translation is CASSQDSATSGRNEQFF.

The chain carries TRBV20-1 and TRBJ2-7; no definite D call. The V gene lost 3 bases and the J gene lost 2 bases, with 5 bases spanning the gap. The CDR3 covers 11 residues. CDR1 is DFQATT, CDR2 SNEGSKA, per germline (reference sequence). The CDR3 region is CSASRAYEQYF. The CDR3 DNA sequence: TGCAGTGCTAGTAGGGCCTACGAGCAGTACTTC.

The V call is TRBV7-2, the J call TRBJ2-1; 9 bases agree with TRBD1. V shed 1 base and J 14 bases; nucleotides not matched to a gene: 9. Per the germline V gene, CDR1 is SGHTA and CDR2 is FQGNSA. The CDR3 is 14 amino acids. CDR3 amino acids: CASSLVRDRVGEFF. The CDR3 region has the DNA TGTGCCAGCAGCTTAGTCCGGGACAGGGTCGGGGAGTTCTTC.

The chain recombines TRBV3-1 (or the pseudogene TRBV3-2) with TRBJ1-6; 11 positions agree with TRBD1. J lost 6 bases, V lost 0 bases, and 4 bases had no gene match. The germline V gene has CDR1 LGHDT and CDR2 YNNKEL (reference sequence). This CDR3 comprises 17 residues. CDR3 bases: TGTGCCAGCAGCCAAGATAGAGGGACAGGGGGTAATTCACCCCTCCACTTT. Its protein is CASSQDRGTGGNSPLHF.

V usage is TRBV7-3 and J usage is TRBJ1-5; 7 positions match TRBD1. V gave up 4 bases and J gave up 1 base; unmatched junction bases: 13. From germline, CDR1 is SGHTA and CDR2 FQGTGA. The CDR3 has 18 amino acids. In nucleotides, the CDR3 is TGTGCCAGCAGCTCCCACCGAGGGGGCAGGGAAAGCAATCAGCCCCAGCATTTT. Amino acids: CASSSHRGGRESNQPQHF.

V usage is TRBV29-1 and J usage is TRBJ1-6; 9 positions match TRBD1. Germline CDR1 and CDR2: SQVTM and ANQGSEA. J was trimmed by 9 bases and V by 5 bases; bases with no gene match: 5. The CDR3 covers 13 residues. For the CDR3, the DNA is TGCAGCGTTAAACAGGGGGCAAGTTCACCCCTCCACTTT. It encodes CSVKQGASSPLHF.

J is TRBJ2-3 and V is TRBV12-3 or TRBV12-4; D is ambiguous. The CDR3 is 12 amino acids. Trimming stripped 1 base from V and 6 bases from J, with 5 bases between. CDR3 DNA sequence: TGTGCCAGCAGTTTAGGAATTGATACGCAGTATTTT. Encoded protein: CASSLGIDTQYF.